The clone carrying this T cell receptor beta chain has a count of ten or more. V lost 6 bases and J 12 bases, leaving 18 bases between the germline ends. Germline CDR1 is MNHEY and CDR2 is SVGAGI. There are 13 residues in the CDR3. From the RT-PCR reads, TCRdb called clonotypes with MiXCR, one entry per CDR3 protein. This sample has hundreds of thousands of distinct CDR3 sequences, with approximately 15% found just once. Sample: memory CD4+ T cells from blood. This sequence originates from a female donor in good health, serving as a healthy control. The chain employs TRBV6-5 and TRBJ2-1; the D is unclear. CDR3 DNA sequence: TGTGCCAGCAGCCCCGGCACACGAAGGTCGCAGTTCTTC. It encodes CASSPGTRRSQFF.